This is a list of T cell receptor beta chains from one sample in a study of PD-1 blockade in classical Hodgkin lymphoma. Measured with immunoSEQ multiplex PCR; TCRdb has only the in-frame clones, and not every one. The profile covers under 65,000 clones, with approximately 92% appearing a single time and approximately 16% taken by the ten largest. The sample was peripheral blood mononuclear cells (PBMCs), taken at baseline. The origin of the receptors is a human donor with classical Hodgkin lymphoma. CDR3s include the opening cysteine and the closing phenylalanine or tryptophan. The D gene is left open where the match is weak. Only part of the rows carry a size: once, few, many, or a class if the clone is expanded.

abundance	v_gene	d_gene	j_gene	CDR3aa	CDR3nt
NA	TRBV27	NA	TRBJ1-5	CASSVSSGDSNQPQHF	TGTGCCAGCAGTGTTTCCTCGGGAGATAGCAATCAGCCCCAGCATTTT
NA	TRBV19	NA	TRBJ1-3	CASSSQDSGNTIYF	TGTGCCAGTAGTTCACAGGACTCTGGAAACACCATATATTTT
NA	TRBV2	NA	TRBJ1-4	CASSLMGPLGEKLFF	TGTGCCAGCAGCTTAATGGGGCCTCTCGGGGAAAAACTGTTTTTT
NA	TRBV6-1	NA	TRBJ2-3	CASSVGGIGTNPFTQYF	TGTGCCAGCAGTGTTGGTGGTATAGGGACAAACCCATTTACGCAGTATTTT
NA	TRBV5-1	NA	TRBJ2-5	CASSLVENQETQYF	TGCGCCAGCAGCTTGGTCGAGAACCAAGAGACCCAGTACTTC
NA	TRBV6-5	NA	TRBJ2-3	CASRVMGTDTQYF	TGTGCCAGCCGGGTTATGGGAACAGATACGCAGTATTTT
NA	TRBV5-5	NA	TRBJ1-2	CASAPPPLYGYTF	TGTGCCAGCGCGCCACCGCCCCTCTATGGCTACACCTTC
NA	TRBV6-6	NA	TRBJ2-3	CASSYSSKGGDTQYF	TGTGCCAGCAGTTACTCGAGTAAGGGGGGGGATACGCAGTATTTT
NA	TRBV19	NA	TRBJ1-5	CASSMGWSQNQPQHF	TGTGCCAGTAGTATGGGGTGGAGCCAAAATCAGCCCCAGCATTTT
NA	TRBV4-1	NA	TRBJ1-3	CASSQDFGTPGNTIYF	TGCGCCAGCAGCCAAGATTTTGGGACCCCTGGGAACACCATATATTTT
once	TRBV27	TRBD1	TRBJ1-5	CASSGQGDQPQHF	TGTGCCAGCTCGGGACAGGGGGATCAGCCCCAGCATTTT
NA	TRBV19	NA	TRBJ2-3	CASSNRGASTDTQYF	TGTGCCAGTAGTAATAGGGGGGCTAGCACAGATACGCAGTATTTT
once	TRBV30	NA	TRBJ2-7	CAWSVLHPEQYF	TGTGCCTGGAGTGTACTCCACCCCGAGCAGTACTTC
NA	TRBV13	TRBD1	TRBJ2-7	CASSLRDRGWYEQYF	TGTGCCAGCAGCTTAAGGGACAGGGGATGGTACGAGCAGTACTTC
NA	TRBV13	NA	TRBJ1-3	CASSPRQPSISGNTIYF	TGTGCCAGCAGCCCACGACAGCCTTCTATCTCTGGAAACACCATATATTTT
NA	TRBV13	TRBD2	TRBJ2-3	CANSLPSGGPQVNTQYF	TGTGCCAACAGCTTACCTAGCGGGGGTCCCCAAGTGAATACGCAGTATTTT
NA	TRBV4-2	TRBD1	TRBJ2-1	CASSQAGTGAYNEQFF	TGTGCCAGCAGCCAGGCCGGGACAGGGGCGTACAATGAGCAGTTCTTC
once	TRBV27	NA	TRBJ2-3	CASSLTEPDTQYF	TGTGCCAGCAGTTTAACGGAGCCAGATACGCAGTATTTT
NA	TRBV9	TRBD2	TRBJ2-3	CASSDPPAGNTWLYADTQYF	TGTGCCAGCAGTGACCCCCCAGCGGGGAACACCTGGTTGTATGCAGATACGCAGTATTTT
NA	TRBV25-1	TRBD1	TRBJ1-4	CASRGQALPNEKLFF	TGTGCCAGCAGAGGACAGGCTCTCCCTAATGAAAAACTGTTTTTT